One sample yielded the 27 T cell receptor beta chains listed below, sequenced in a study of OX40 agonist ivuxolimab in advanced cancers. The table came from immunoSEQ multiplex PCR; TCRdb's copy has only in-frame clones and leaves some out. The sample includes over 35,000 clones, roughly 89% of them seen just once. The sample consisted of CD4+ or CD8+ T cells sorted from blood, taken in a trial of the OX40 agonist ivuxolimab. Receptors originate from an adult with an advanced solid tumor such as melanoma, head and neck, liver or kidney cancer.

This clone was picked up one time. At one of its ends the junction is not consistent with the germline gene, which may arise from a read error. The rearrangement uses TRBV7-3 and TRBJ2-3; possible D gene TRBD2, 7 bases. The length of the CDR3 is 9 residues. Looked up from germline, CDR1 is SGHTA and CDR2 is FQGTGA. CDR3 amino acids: CASYRGAHF. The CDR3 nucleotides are TGTGCCAGCTACCGGGGGGCCCATTTT.

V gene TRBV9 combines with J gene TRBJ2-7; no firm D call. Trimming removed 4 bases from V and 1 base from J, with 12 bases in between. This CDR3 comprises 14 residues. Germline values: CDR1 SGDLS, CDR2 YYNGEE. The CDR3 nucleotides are TGTGCCAGCAGCCCTCGCCGGGTATCCTACGAGCAGTACTTC. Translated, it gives CASSPRRVSYEQYF.

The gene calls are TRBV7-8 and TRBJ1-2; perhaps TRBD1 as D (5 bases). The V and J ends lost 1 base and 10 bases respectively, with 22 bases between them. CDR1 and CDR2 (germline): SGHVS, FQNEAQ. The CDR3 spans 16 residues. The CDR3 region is CASSLGLQAALIVYTF. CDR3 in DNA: TGTGCCAGCAGCTTAGGTCTACAGGCGGCCCTAATAGTCTACACCTTC.

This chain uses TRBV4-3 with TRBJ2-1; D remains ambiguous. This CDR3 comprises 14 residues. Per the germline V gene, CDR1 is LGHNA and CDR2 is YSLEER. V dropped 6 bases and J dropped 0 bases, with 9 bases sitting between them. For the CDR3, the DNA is TGCGCCAGCAGGCCGGGCAGCTCCTACAATGAGCAGTTCTTC. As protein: CASRPGSSYNEQFF.

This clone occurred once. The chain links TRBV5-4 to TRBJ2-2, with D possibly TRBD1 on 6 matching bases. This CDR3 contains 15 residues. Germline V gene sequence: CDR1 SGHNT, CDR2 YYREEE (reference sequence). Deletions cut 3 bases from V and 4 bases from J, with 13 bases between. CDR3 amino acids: CASSSTGRGTGELFF. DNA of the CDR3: TGTGCCAGCAGCTCGACAGGTCGGGGCACCGGGGAGCTGTTTTTT.

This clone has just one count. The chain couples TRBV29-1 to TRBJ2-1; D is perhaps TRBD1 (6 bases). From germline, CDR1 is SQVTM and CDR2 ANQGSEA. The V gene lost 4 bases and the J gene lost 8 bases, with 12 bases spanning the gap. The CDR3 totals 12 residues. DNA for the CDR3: TGCAGCGTTGCCGCAGGGGTAGATGAGCAGTTCTTC. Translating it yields CSVAAGVDEQFF.

The CDR3, as DNA: TGTGCCAGCAGCGTAGCGCAGGTTGCCACTGAAGCTTTCTTT. Its translation is CASSVAQVATEAFF. The V gene is TRBV9, the J gene TRBJ1-1, with D hard to call. Germline V gene sequence: CDR1 SGDLS, CDR2 YYNGEE. This CDR3 region has 14 residues. The V gene lost 0 bases and the J gene lost 4 bases, with 10 bases spanning the gap.

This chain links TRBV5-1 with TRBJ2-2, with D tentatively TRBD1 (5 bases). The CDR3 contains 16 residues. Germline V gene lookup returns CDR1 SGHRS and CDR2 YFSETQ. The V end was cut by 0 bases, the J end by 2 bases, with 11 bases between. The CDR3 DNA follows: TGCGCCAGCAGCTTGGTTACAGGATCCAACACCGGGGAGCTGTTTTTT. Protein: CASSLVTGSNTGELFF.

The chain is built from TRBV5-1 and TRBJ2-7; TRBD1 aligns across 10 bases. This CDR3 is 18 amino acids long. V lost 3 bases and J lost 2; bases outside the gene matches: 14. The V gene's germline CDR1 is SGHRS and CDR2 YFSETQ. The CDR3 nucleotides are TGCGCCAGCAGCTCCGCGATTCCGGGACAGGGGATTCCCTACGAGCAGTACTTC. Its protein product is CASSSAIPGQGIPYEQYF.

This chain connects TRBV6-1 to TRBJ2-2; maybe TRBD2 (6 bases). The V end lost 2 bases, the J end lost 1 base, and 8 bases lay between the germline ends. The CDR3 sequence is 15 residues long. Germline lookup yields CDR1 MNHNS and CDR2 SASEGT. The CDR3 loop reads CASSEPGENTGELFF. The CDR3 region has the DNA TGTGCCAGCAGTGAACCGGGGGAGAACACCGGGGAGCTGTTTTTT.

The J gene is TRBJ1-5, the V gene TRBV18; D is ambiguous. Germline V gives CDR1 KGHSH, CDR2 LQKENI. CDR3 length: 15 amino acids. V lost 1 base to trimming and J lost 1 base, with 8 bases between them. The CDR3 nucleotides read TGTGCCAGCTCACCACGTACAGCAAGCAATCAGCCCCAGCATTTT. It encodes CASSPRTASNQPQHF. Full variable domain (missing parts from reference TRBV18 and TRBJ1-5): NAGVMQNPRHLVRRRGQEARLRCSPMKGHSHVYWYRQLPEEGLKFMVYLQKENIIDESGMPKERFSAEFPKEGPSILRIQQVVRGDSAAYFCASSPRTASNQPQHFGDGTRLSIL.

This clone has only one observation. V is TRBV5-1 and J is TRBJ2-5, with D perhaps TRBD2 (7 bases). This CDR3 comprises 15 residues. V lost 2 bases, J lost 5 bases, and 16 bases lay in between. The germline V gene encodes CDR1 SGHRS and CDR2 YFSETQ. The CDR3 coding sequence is TGCGCCAGCAGCTTCAGTGGGGGGGCCGACGAGACCCAGTACTTC. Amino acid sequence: CASSFSGGADETQYF.

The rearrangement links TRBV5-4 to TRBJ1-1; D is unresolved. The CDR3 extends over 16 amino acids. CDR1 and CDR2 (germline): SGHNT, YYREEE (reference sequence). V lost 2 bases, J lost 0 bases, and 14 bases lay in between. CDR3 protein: CASSFKAQPMNTEAFF. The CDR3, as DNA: TGTGCCAGCAGCTTCAAGGCGCAACCCATGAACACTGAAGCTTTCTTT.

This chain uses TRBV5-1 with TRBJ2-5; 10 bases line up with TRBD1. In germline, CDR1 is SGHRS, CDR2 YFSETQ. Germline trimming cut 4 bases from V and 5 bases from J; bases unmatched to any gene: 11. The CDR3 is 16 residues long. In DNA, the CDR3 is TGCGCCAGCAGCCGTGGACAGGGGGTGTTCTTGGAGACCCAGTACTTC. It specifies CASSRGQGVFLETQYF.

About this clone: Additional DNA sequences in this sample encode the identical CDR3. The CDR3 reads CASSPTGGNQPQHF. CDR3 nucleotides: TGTGCCAGCTCACCAACAGGGGGCAATCAGCCCCAGCATTTT. The gene calls are TRBV18 and TRBJ1-5; 7 bases align to TRBD1. The CDR3 length is 14 residues. From germline, CDR1 is KGHSH and CDR2 LQKENI. The ends lost 2 bases at V and 2 bases at J; junction bases unmatched: 0.

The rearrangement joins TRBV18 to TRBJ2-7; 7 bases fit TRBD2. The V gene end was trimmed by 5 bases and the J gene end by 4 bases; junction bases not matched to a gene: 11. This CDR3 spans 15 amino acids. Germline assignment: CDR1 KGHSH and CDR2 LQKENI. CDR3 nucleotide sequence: TGTGCCAGCTCAGGTCCTCCGGGACTATGGTACGAGCAGTACTTC. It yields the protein CASSGPPGLWYEQYF.

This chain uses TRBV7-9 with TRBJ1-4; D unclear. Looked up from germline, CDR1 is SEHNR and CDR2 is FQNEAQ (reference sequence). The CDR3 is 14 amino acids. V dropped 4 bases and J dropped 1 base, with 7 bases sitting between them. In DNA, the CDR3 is TGTGCCAGCAGCTGGAGACAAACTAATGAAAAACTGTTTTTT. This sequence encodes CASSWRQTNEKLFF.

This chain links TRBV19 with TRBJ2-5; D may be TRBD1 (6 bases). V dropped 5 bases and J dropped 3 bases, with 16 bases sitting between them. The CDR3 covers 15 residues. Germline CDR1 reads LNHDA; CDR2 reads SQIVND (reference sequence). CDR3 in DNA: TGTGCCAGTAGTGCCCCTGGCAGGGGTGAAGAGACCCAGTACTTC. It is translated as CASSAPGRGEETQYF.

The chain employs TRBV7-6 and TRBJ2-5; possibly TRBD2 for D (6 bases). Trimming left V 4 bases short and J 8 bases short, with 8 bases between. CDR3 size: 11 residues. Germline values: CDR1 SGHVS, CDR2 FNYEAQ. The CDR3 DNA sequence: TGTGCCAGCAGCTCCGGACTAACCCAGTACTTC. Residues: CASSSGLTQYF. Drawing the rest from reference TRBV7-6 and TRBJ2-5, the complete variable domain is GAGVSQSPRYKVTKRGQDVALRCDPISGHVSLYWYRQALGQGPEFLTYFNYEAQQDKSGLPNDRFSAERPEGSISTLTIQRTEQRDSAMYRCASSSGLTQYFGPGTRLLVL.

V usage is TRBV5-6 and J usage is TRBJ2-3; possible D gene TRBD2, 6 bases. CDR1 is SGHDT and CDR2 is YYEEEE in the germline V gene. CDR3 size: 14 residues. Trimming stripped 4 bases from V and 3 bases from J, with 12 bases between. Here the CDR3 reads CASSRRGSTDTQYF. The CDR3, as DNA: TGTGCCAGCAGCCGTCGGGGGTCGACAGATACGCAGTATTTT.

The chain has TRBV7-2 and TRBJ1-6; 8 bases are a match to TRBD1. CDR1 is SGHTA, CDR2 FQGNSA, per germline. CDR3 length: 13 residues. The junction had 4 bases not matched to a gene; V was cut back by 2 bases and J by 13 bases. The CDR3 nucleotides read TGTGCCAGCAGCTTACAGGGGGCGGAGCCCCTCCACTTT. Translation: CASSLQGAEPLHF.

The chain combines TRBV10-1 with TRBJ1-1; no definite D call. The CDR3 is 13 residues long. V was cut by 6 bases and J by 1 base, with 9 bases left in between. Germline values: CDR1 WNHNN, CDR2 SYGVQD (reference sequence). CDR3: CASRGSGNTEAFF. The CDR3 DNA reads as TGCGCCAGCAGGGGCTCAGGGAACACTGAAGCTTTCTTT.

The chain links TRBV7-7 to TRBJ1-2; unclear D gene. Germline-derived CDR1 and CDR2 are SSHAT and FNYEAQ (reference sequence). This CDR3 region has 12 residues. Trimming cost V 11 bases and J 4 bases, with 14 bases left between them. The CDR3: CAPLPVTYGYTF. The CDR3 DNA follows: TGTGCCCCTCTGCCGGTTACCTATGGCTACACCTTC.

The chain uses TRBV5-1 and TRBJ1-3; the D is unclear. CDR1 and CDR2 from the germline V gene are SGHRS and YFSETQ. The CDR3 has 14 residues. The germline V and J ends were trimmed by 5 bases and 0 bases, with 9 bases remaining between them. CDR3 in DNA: TGCGCCAGCAGTGAGGGTGTCTCTGGAAACACCATATATTTT. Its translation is CASSEGVSGNTIYF.

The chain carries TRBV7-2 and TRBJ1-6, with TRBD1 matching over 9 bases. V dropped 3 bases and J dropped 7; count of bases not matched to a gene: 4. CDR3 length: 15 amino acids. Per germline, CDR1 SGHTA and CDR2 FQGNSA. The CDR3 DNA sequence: TGTGCCAGCAGCTTGGGGACAGGGTCGAATTCACCCCTCCACTTT. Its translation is CASSLGTGSNSPLHF.

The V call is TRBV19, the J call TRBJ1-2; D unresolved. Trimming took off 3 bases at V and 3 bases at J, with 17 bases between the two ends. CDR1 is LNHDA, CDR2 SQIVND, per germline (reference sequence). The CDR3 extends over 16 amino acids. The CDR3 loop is CASSIHRQRLDYGYTF. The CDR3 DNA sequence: TGTGCCAGTAGTATTCATCGGCAGCGCCTTGACTATGGCTACACCTTC.

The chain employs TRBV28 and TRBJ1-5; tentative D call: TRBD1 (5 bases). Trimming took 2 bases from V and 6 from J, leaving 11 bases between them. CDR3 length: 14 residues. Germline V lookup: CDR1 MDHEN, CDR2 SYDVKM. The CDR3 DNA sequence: TGTGCCAGCAGTTTAGGGGGGGTCGGTCAGCCCCAGCATTTT. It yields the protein CASSLGGVGQPQHF.